This entry lists 29 T cell receptor beta chains sequenced from one sample in a study of cytomegalovirus exposure and HLA in healthy donors (dated by TCRdb to between 2016 and 2019). Library preparation used the immunoSEQ multiplex PCR assay. A mixture of 60 forward primers for TCR Vbeta segments and 13 reverse primers for TCR Jbeta segments was used in the multiplex PCR. The table was pulled from immuneACCESS by TCRdb, which kept in-frame rearrangements only. Such tables lose some clones; where checked, under half of the loss comes from unresolved V genes, and the rest has no known cause. A total of roughly 100,000 clones appear in this sample, around 77% of them only once. The ten largest clones add up to about 8.6% of the sample. Input material: PBMCs. The origin of the receptors is a woman aged 35 to 49 in good health and CMV-seropositive.

V usage is TRBV27 and J usage is TRBJ1-1, with D unclear. The germline CDR1 and CDR2 sequences are MNHEY and SMNVEV (reference sequence). This CDR3 is 15 amino acids long. Trimming pared 0 bases from V and 4 bases from J, leaving 12 bases between. DNA of the CDR3: TGTGCCAGCAGTTTATCCGTCTCCTTTCCCACTGAAGCTTTCTTT. Amino acid sequence: CASSLSVSFPTEAFF.

This clone appeared a few times. The chain employs TRBV19 and TRBJ2-5; the D gene is possibly TRBD2 (6 bases). The V end was cut by 2 bases, the J end by 2 bases, with 24 bases between. The length of the CDR3 is 19 residues. CDR1 is LNHDA and CDR2 is SQIVND in the germline V gene (reference sequence). This CDR3 is CASSITLLRGPYVQETQYF. The CDR3 nucleotides read TGTGCCAGTAGTATAACCCTCTTGCGGGGACCCTACGTTCAAGAGACCCAGTACTTC.

The chain carries TRBV5-4 and TRBJ2-7, with D possibly TRBD2 on 6 matching bases. Germline V gives CDR1 SGHNT, CDR2 YYREEE (reference sequence). V lost 0 bases, J lost 4 bases, and 14 bases lay in between. CDR3 length equals 15 residues. The DNA for the CDR3 is TGTGCCAGCAGCTTGGGGTCGAGCGGGCTGTACGAGCAGTACTTC. This gives the protein CASSLGSSGLYEQYF.

This clone was detected once. The CDR3 region is CASTPREGQADTQYF. The CDR3 coding sequence is TGTGCCAGCACCCCGCGGGAGGGTCAGGCAGATACGCAGTATTTT. The chain combines TRBV6-1 with TRBJ2-3, with 9 bases identical to TRBD2. The V gene's germline CDR1 is MNHNS and CDR2 SASEGT. Germline trimming cut 7 bases from V and 4 bases from J; bases unmatched to any gene: 9. The CDR3 totals 15 residues.

The chain links TRBV19 to TRBJ1-5, with D perhaps matching TRBD1 (5 bases). From germline, CDR1 is LNHDA and CDR2 SQIVND (reference sequence). The V and J ends lost 7 bases and 5 bases respectively, with 15 bases between them. The length of the CDR3 is 14 residues. The CDR3 DNA reads TGTGCCAGTAAGTCCACCAGGGTTGATCAGCCCCAGCATTTT. Its protein is CASKSTRVDQPQHF.

Only a few counts were recorded for this clone. V usage is TRBV2 and J usage is TRBJ2-7; a possible D gene is TRBD1 (5 bases). V lost 4 bases and J lost 0, with 13 bases in between. CDR1 is SNHLY and CDR2 is FYNNEI in the germline V gene. CDR3 size: 15 residues. This chain's CDR3 is CASSATVLGSYEQYF. The CDR3 DNA follows: TGTGCCAGCAGTGCGACAGTCTTGGGCTCCTACGAGCAGTACTTC.

The V and J genes are TRBV4-1 and TRBJ2-3; tentative D call: TRBD2 (5 bases). Trimming stripped 1 base from V and 4 bases from J, with 15 bases between. The CDR3 extends over 16 amino acids. The V gene's germline CDR1 is MGHRA and CDR2 YSYEKL. CDR3 protein: CASSQVAIGVADTQYF. The CDR3 DNA sequence: TGCGCCAGCAGCCAAGTGGCGATCGGGGTTGCAGATACGCAGTATTTT.

J is TRBJ2-7 and V is TRBV5-6; possibly TRBD1 for D (5 bases). This CDR3 spans 14 amino acids. The V end was cut by 0 bases, the J end by 3 bases, with 10 bases between. CDR1 and CDR2 from the germline V gene are SGHDT and YYEEEE. The CDR3 reads CASSLVDRVYEQYF. The CDR3 nucleotides are TGTGCCAGCAGCTTGGTCGACAGAGTCTACGAGCAGTACTTC.

This clone has a handful of counts. The chain recombines TRBV4-1 with TRBJ2-5, with D possibly matching TRBD2 (6 bases). This CDR3 is 15 amino acids long. CDR1 MGHRA and CDR2 YSYEKL come from the germline V gene. V gave up 4 bases and J gave up 5 bases, with 17 bases separating them. The CDR3 DNA reads as TGCGCCAGCAGCCGAGGCGGAGGGGTATGGGAGACCCAGTACTTC. Its translation: CASSRGGGVWETQYF.

The J gene is TRBJ2-2, the V gene TRBV11-3, with 11 positions matching TRBD1. The CDR3 covers 17 residues. Germline V gives CDR1 SGHNT, CDR2 YENEEA. Germline trimming cut 4 bases from V and 6 bases from J; bases unmatched to any gene: 10. DNA for the CDR3: TGTGCCAGCAGCTCCCCCCGGACAGGGGGCGACCCCGGGGAGCTGTTTTTT. Translating it yields CASSSPRTGGDPGELFF.

This sequence joins TRBV2 and TRBJ2-1; TRBD2 matches 16 bases. J was trimmed by 1 base and V by 10 bases; bases with no gene match: 7. Germline CDR1 SNHLY, CDR2 FYNNEI. The CDR3 runs 17 residues. CDR3 protein: CATRMGLAGGSYNEQFF. The DNA of the CDR3 is TGTGCCACCAGAATGGGACTAGCGGGGGGGTCCTACAATGAGCAGTTCTTC. The full variable domain, completed using reference TRBV2 and TRBJ2-1, is EPEVTQTPSHQVTQMGQEVILRCVPISNHLYFYWYRQILGQKVEFLVSFYNNEISEKSEIFDDQFSVERPDGSNFTLKIRSTKLEDSAMYFCATRMGLAGGSYNEQFFGPGTRLTVL.

The chain carries TRBV5-1 and TRBJ2-4, with 9 bases that match TRBD1. Looked up from germline, CDR1 is SGHRS and CDR2 is YFSETQ. The CDR3 runs to 19 residues. Losses at the gene ends were 0 bases for V and 9 bases for J; bases not matched to a gene: 19. This chain's CDR3 is CASSLGGGLLRDRAFIQYF. CDR3 bases: TGCGCCAGCAGCTTGGGGGGGGGCCTCCTCCGGGACAGGGCCTTCATTCAGTACTTC.

Only one count was recorded for this clone. The genes are TRBV4-2 and TRBJ2-7, with 12 bases lining up with TRBD2. Germline loops: CDR1 LGHNA, CDR2 YNFKEQ. Unmatched junction bases numbered 4, after V lost 0 bases and J lost 7 bases. This CDR3 comprises 15 residues. The CDR3 protein is CASSQETSGGDEQYF. The DNA of the CDR3 is TGTGCCAGCAGCCAAGAGACTAGCGGGGGAGATGAGCAGTACTTC.

This chain connects TRBV11-3 to TRBJ2-7, with 10 bases matching TRBD2. Per the germline V gene, CDR1 is SGHNT and CDR2 is YENEEA. V was pared by 2 bases and J by 5 bases, with 9 bases of the junction left unmatched. This CDR3 region has 16 residues. The CDR3 loop reads CASSLRSKLAGHEQYF. CDR3 coding DNA: TGTGCCAGCAGCTTAAGGTCGAAACTAGCGGGACACGAGCAGTACTTC.

CDR3 DNA: TGCGCCAGCAGCCCGATAAATGACAGGGCATCAAGTGATGGCTACACCTTC. The encoded protein is CASSPINDRASSDGYTF. V and J are TRBV4-1 and TRBJ1-2; TRBD1 aligns across 7 bases. V lost 4 bases and J lost 6; bases outside the gene matches: 17. The CDR3 is 17 residues long. Germline-derived CDR1 and CDR2 are MGHRA and YSYEKL.

The CDR3 sequence: CASSYDSYSPLHF. CDR3 DNA: TGCGCCAGCAGCTATGACAGCTATTCACCCCTCCACTTT. The V call is TRBV5-1, the J call TRBJ1-6, with D possibly TRBD1 on 5 matching bases. The germline V and J ends were trimmed by 3 bases and 8 bases, with 9 bases remaining between them. Per germline, CDR1 SGHRS and CDR2 YFSETQ. The CDR3 is 13 residues long.

The rearrangement links TRBV7-6 to TRBJ2-2; 8 bases map to TRBD2. V shed 5 bases, J shed 4 bases, and the junction held 12 bases outside the gene matches. The CDR3 is 17 amino acids. Germline CDR1 SGHVS, CDR2 FNYEAQ. The CDR3 nucleotides are TGTGCCAGCAGCCTCACCGGGGGGGCCCCGGGCACCGGGGAGCTGTTTTTT. Protein product: CASSLTGGAPGTGELFF.

The chain recombines TRBV13 with TRBJ2-1; the match to TRBD2 covers 15 bases. CDR1 is PRHDT and CDR2 is FYEKMQ in the germline V gene (reference sequence). After removal of 5 bases from V and 9 bases from J, the junction contained 5 bases not matched to a gene. The CDR3 has 15 amino acids. The CDR3 DNA reads TGTGCCAGCAGCGCCGGACTAGCGGGGGGGCCTGAGCAGTTCTTC. Translation: CASSAGLAGGPEQFF. The full variable domain, its missing parts supplied by reference TRBV13 and TRBJ2-1, is AAGVIQSPRHLIKEKRETATLKCYPIPRHDTVYWYQQGPGQDPQFLISFYEKMQSDKGSIPDRFSAQQFSDYHSELNMSSLELGDSALYFCASSAGLAGGPEQFFGPGTRLTVL.

The V call is TRBV2, the J call TRBJ1-3; D is ambiguous. Germline V gene data show CDR1 as SNHLY and CDR2 as FYNNEI. The CDR3 loop spans 10 amino acids. V lost 8 bases, J lost 8 bases, and 7 bases lay in between. The CDR3 nucleotides are TGTGCCAGCGGAGGAGACACCATATATTTT. Encoded protein: CASGGDTIYF.

The CDR3 bases are TGCGCCAGCAGACAGAACAATGAGCAGTTCTTC. It codes for CASRQNNEQFF. The rearrangement uses TRBV5-1 and TRBJ2-1; D remains ambiguous. Trimming took 5 bases from V and 5 from J, leaving 5 bases between them. CDR1 and CDR2 from the germline V gene are SGHRS and YFSETQ. The length of the CDR3 is 11 residues.

This chain joins TRBV6-1 and TRBJ1-2, with a weak D call TRBD1 (6 bases). Germline V gene lookup returns CDR1 MNHNS and CDR2 SASEGT. V was pared by 4 bases and J by 0 bases, with 9 bases between. The CDR3 is made up of 14 amino acids. This CDR3 is CASSGGGPNYGYTF. The CDR3 DNA reads TGTGCCAGCAGTGGGGGGGGGCCTAACTATGGCTACACCTTC.

This clone appeared a single time. The genes are TRBV5-1 and TRBJ2-1; D is possibly TRBD1 (6 bases). This CDR3 is 14 amino acids long. V was trimmed by 0 bases and J by 4 bases, leaving 8 bases between them. Germline V gene lookup returns CDR1 SGHRS and CDR2 YFSETQ. CDR3 protein: CASSLGTDYNEQFF. For the CDR3, the DNA is TGCGCCAGCAGCTTGGGGACAGATTACAATGAGCAGTTCTTC.

This clone was found once. This rearrangement joins TRBV6-1 to TRBJ2-1, with D perhaps TRBD2 (5 bases). V gave up 7 bases and J gave up 4 bases, with 11 bases separating them. Germline V gives CDR1 MNHNS, CDR2 SASEGT. The CDR3 has 13 residues. CDR3 sequence: CASTKWEYNEQFF. CDR3 in DNA: TGTGCCAGCACGAAGTGGGAGTACAATGAGCAGTTCTTC.

The rearrangement uses TRBV28 and TRBJ1-6, with TRBD1 matching over 7 bases. V shed 7 bases, J shed 7 bases, and the junction held 10 bases outside the gene matches. There are 15 residues in the CDR3. Germline V lookup: CDR1 MDHEN, CDR2 SYDVKM. In DNA form, the CDR3 reads TGTGCCAGCATCCGGGACAGCCTGACGAATTCACCCCTCCACTTT. Translating it yields CASIRDSLTNSPLHF.

The chain is built from TRBV28 and TRBJ1-3, with 7 positions matching TRBD1. After removal of 2 bases from V and 4 bases from J, the junction contained 17 bases not matched to a gene. The CDR3 length is 19 residues. CDR1 and CDR2 (germline): MDHEN, SYDVKM. The CDR3 DNA is TGTGCCAGCAGTTTACTACAAAGTATGACAGGGAGAAGAGGAAACACCATATATTTT. As protein: CASSLLQSMTGRRGNTIYF. The whole variable domain, filled in from reference TRBV28 and TRBJ1-3, reads DVKVTQSSRYLVKRTGEKVFLECVQDMDHENMFWYRQDPGLGLRLIYFSYDVKMKEKGDIPEGYSVSREKKERFSLILESASTNQTSMYLCASSLLQSMTGRRGNTIYFGEGSWLTVV.

The chain is built from TRBV6-6 and TRBJ2-3; D not resolved. Germline CDR1 reads MNHNY; CDR2 reads SVGAGI (reference sequence). This CDR3 contains 12 residues. Trimming stripped 4 bases from V and 6 bases from J, with 8 bases between. CDR3 nucleotide sequence: TGTGCCAGCAGTTCCCCATTTGATACGCAGTATTTT. Protein product: CASSSPFDTQYF.

The chain carries TRBV5-1 and TRBJ2-7; D perhaps matches TRBD1 (6 bases). CDR3 length equals 13 residues. The V gene lost 4 bases and the J gene lost 1 base, with 9 bases spanning the gap. CDR1 is SGHRS, CDR2 YFSETQ, per germline. DNA of the CDR3: TGCGCCAGCAGCCCCGGACAGTCCTACGAGCAGTACTTC. Amino acids: CASSPGQSYEQYF.

This chain joins TRBV19 and TRBJ1-5; 8 bases fit TRBD1. J lost 9 bases, V lost 10 bases, and 14 bases had no gene match. The CDR3 contains 14 residues. Germline assignment: CDR1 LNHDA and CDR2 SQIVND (reference sequence). The CDR3 DNA follows: TGTGCCACTAAAAAAGATCGTACAGGGGGGCCCCAGCATTTT. It encodes CATKKDRTGGPQHF. Full variable domain (rest looked up from reference TRBV19 and TRBJ1-5): DGGITQSPKYLFRKEGQNVTLSCEQNLNHDAMYWYRQDPGQGLRLIYYSQIVNDFQKGDIAEGYSVSREKKESFPLTVTSAQKNPTAFYLCATKKDRTGGPQHFGDGTRLSIL.

The chain is built from TRBV4-2 and TRBJ2-7; 13 bases are a match to TRBD2. The germline V gene encodes CDR1 LGHNA and CDR2 YNFKEQ. The V segment lost 1 base and the J segment 4 bases; nucleotides outside the gene matches: 7. CDR3 length: 17 residues. The CDR3 region is CASSQGQLAGGQYEQYF. CDR3 bases: TGTGCCAGCAGCCAAGGACAACTAGCGGGGGGGCAGTACGAGCAGTACTTC.